The T cell receptor (beta chain) under discussion was sequenced for a study of blood T cell repertoires in COVID-19. Measured with immunoSEQ multiplex PCR; TCRdb has only the in-frame clones, and not every one. This sample has some 300,000 clones, with approximately 89% found just once. This TCR was sampled from a woman aged 25 to 39 who had recovered from COVID-19. The sample comprised peripheral blood.

The CDR3 sequence is CASSSDRESYYGYTF. CDR3 sequence (DNA): TGCGCCAGCAGCAGCGACAGGGAAAGTTACTATGGCTACACCTTC. This sequence joins TRBV5-1 and TRBJ1-2; 7 positions agree with TRBD1. Germline CDR1 reads SGHRS; CDR2 reads YFSETQ. The CDR3 consists of 15 residues. Trimming removed 4 bases from V and 3 bases from J; junction bases left unmatched: 9.